This TCR beta chain derives from a study of blood T cell repertoires in COVID-19. About the research overall: The cDNA or gDNA used as material had been derived from T cells, B-cell-depleted T cells, or PBMCs.

Method: immunoSEQ multiplex PCR; TCRdb's copy keeps in-frame clones and lacks some. The repertoire has 300,000 or so clones, 80% to 90% of them found once; the top ten carry 3.5% to 4.5%. The CDR3 spans 15 residues. With V trimmed by 0 bases and J by 6 bases, 5 bases remained unmatched. The V gene's germline CDR1 is SGHRS and CDR2 YFSETQ. Which cohort a participant joined came from the clinical history participants gave. This clone was observed a handful of times. This chain uses TRBV5-1 with TRBJ2-3; 9 bases map to TRBD1. Sequencing input: PBMCs or T cells enriched from blood (not recorded which). This receptor was taken from a woman aged 40 to 50 with acute COVID-19. The CDR3 nucleotides are TGCGCCAGCAGCTTGGCCGACGGACAGGGGGATACGCAGTATTTT. This sequence encodes CASSLADGQGDTQYF.